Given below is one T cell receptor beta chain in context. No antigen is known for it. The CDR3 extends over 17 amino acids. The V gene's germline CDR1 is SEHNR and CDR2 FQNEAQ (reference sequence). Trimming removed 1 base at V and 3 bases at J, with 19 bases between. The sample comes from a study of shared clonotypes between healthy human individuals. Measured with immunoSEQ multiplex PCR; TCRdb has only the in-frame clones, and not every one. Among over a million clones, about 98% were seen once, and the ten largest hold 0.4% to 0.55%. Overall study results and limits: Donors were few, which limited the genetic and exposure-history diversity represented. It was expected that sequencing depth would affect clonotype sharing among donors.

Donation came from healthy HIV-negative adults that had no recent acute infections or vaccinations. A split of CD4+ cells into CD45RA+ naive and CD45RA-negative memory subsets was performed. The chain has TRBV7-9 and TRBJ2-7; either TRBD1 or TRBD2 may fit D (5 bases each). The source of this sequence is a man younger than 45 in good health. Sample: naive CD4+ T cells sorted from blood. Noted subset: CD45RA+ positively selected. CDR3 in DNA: TGTGCCAGCAGCTTAGGGGGGATCCAAACCCCAGACTACGAGCAGTACTTC. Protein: CASSLGGIQTPDYEQYF.